The 32 T cell receptor beta chains below were found in one sample sequenced in a study of T-cell reconstitution after alpha-beta-depleted transplantation in children. A TCRbeta library incorporating unique molecular identifiers was prepared. TCRdb called the PCR reads again in MiXCR, with one record for every CDR3 protein. The sample comprises 550,000 to 800,000 distinct CDR3 sequences, approximately 14% of which are singletons, and around 0.79% rests with the top ten. The material sequenced was PBMCs, taken before TCRalphabeta/CD19-depleted stem cell transplant. The receptors stem from a girl aged 2-10 years with congenital amegakaryocytic thrombocytopenia, due to receive a stem cell transplant.

This chain links TRBV5-1 with TRBJ2-3, with TRBD1 matching 9 bases. With 4 bases clipped from V and 4 bases from J, the junction kept 7 bases outside the gene matches. The germline gives CDR1 SGHRS, CDR2 YFSETQ. CDR3 length: 15 residues. The CDR3 nucleotides read TGCGCCAGCAGCCTCGCTGGGACAGGGTCAGATACGCAGTATTTT. It yields the protein CASSLAGTGSDTQYF.

The chain links TRBV5-1 to TRBJ2-6; the match to TRBD1 covers 7 bases. The CDR3 totals 17 residues. CDR1 is SGHRS and CDR2 is YFSETQ in the germline V gene. The V and J ends lost 2 bases and 4 bases, in that order; junction bases with no gene match: 9. CDR3 region: CASSLAGGLPGANVLTF. The CDR3 region has the DNA TGCGCCAGCAGCTTAGCAGGGGGTCTCCCCGGGGCCAACGTCCTGACTTTC.

This clonotype was observed a handful of times. The rearrangement joins TRBV7-8 to TRBJ2-7; D perhaps matches TRBD2 (6 bases). Germline lookup yields CDR1 SGHVS and CDR2 FQNEAQ. Trimming pared 2 bases from V and 1 base from J, leaving 18 bases between. CDR3 length equals 17 residues. The CDR3 DNA sequence: TGTGCCAGCAGCTTACCCTACCCGGGGGAGAGGTCCTACGAGCAGTACTTC. This encodes CASSLPYPGERSYEQYF.

V and J are TRBV3-1 and TRBJ2-1; D is undetermined. Germline loops: CDR1 LGHDT, CDR2 YNNKEL (reference sequence). The CDR3 contains 15 residues. V dropped 3 bases and J dropped 2 bases, with 11 bases sitting between them. The CDR3: CASSQGNPTYNEQFF. As DNA, the CDR3 is TGTGCCAGCAGCCAGGGTAATCCCACCTACAATGAGCAGTTCTTC.

In its sample, this clonotype was seen many times. The V and J genes are TRBV29-1 and TRBJ1-2; D unclear. The CDR3 runs to 12 residues. Germline assignment: CDR1 SQVTM and CDR2 ANQGSEA. V lost 4 bases and J lost 3, with 9 bases in between. The CDR3 is CSVGPGDYGYTF. The CDR3 DNA reads as TGCAGCGTTGGTCCAGGAGACTATGGCTACACCTTC.

In this sample, this clonotype turned up many times. The CDR3 coding sequence is TGTGCCAGCAGCGTACACAGCGGGAGCACCTACAATGAGCAGTTCTTC. Translated, it gives CASSVHSGSTYNEQFF. This chain connects TRBV9 to TRBJ2-1, with 8 bases matching TRBD2. The CDR3 extends over 16 amino acids. V gave up 1 base and J gave up 2 bases; unmatched junction bases: 5. Germline values: CDR1 SGDLS, CDR2 YYNGEE.

This clonotype was found many times. The rearrangement joins TRBV5-1 to TRBJ1-4; D remains ambiguous. Per the germline V gene, CDR1 is SGHRS and CDR2 is YFSETQ. This CDR3 has 13 amino acids. Deletions cut 2 bases from V and 7 bases from J, with 9 bases between. CDR3 in DNA: TGCGCCAGCAGCTTATGGTCCGGTGAAAAACTGTTTTTT. Encoded protein: CASSLWSGEKLFF.

There are many counts of this clonotype. V and J are TRBV20-1 and TRBJ2-1; D is unclear. V dropped 2 bases and J dropped 10 bases, with 12 bases sitting between them. The germline V gene encodes CDR1 DFQATT and CDR2 SNEGSKA (reference sequence). There are 12 residues in the CDR3. The CDR3 here is CSARPDSGEQFF. The DNA for the CDR3 is TGCAGTGCTAGACCTGACTCAGGAGAGCAGTTCTTC.

This clonotype was counted at least ten times. The chain recombines TRBV20-1 with TRBJ2-1; no reliable D call. Looked up from germline, CDR1 is DFQATT and CDR2 is SNEGSKA (reference sequence). V lost 0 bases and J lost 0, with 12 bases in between. This CDR3 region has 16 residues. This CDR3 reads CSARDLNGGSYNEQFF. The CDR3 DNA sequence: TGCAGTGCTAGAGATCTGAACGGTGGCTCCTACAATGAGCAGTTCTTC.

This clonotype appeared a few times. V gene TRBV7-3 combines with J gene TRBJ2-1; 9 positions agree with TRBD1. After removal of 0 bases from V and 3 bases from J, the junction contained 6 bases not matched to a gene. The CDR3 is 17 amino acids. The germline V gene has CDR1 SGHTA and CDR2 FQGTGA. The CDR3 coding sequence is TGTGCCAGCAGCTTAACACTCTGGACAGGGGACTACAATGAGCAGTTCTTC. Its translation: CASSLTLWTGDYNEQFF.

This chain joins TRBV29-1 and TRBJ2-5; TRBD2 matches at 13 bases. The trim removed 7 bases at V and 3 bases at J, leaving 8 bases unmatched. The germline CDR1 and CDR2 sequences are SQVTM and ANQGSEA. This CDR3 has 15 amino acids. The CDR3 is CSANGLAGVEETQYF. Here the CDR3 DNA reads TGCAGCGCCAACGGACTAGCGGGAGTCGAAGAGACCCAGTACTTC.

This clonotype has a count of ten or more. CDR3 coding DNA: TGCAGTGCCTACGTCTCGACCCAAGAGACCCAGTACTTC. Protein: CSAYVSTQETQYF. The chain has TRBV20-1 and TRBJ2-5; D is ambiguous. V was trimmed by 6 bases and J by 1 base, leaving 12 bases between them. This CDR3 contains 13 residues. Germline V gene sequence: CDR1 DFQATT, CDR2 SNEGSKA (reference sequence).

The gene calls are TRBV5-1 and TRBJ1-1, with unresolved D. This CDR3 comprises 16 residues. The germline V gene encodes CDR1 SGHRS and CDR2 YFSETQ. Between the trimmed V and J ends, which lost 0 bases and 0 bases, there was a span of 12 bases. CDR3 loop: CASSLVADPMNTEAFF. CDR3 sequence (DNA): TGCGCCAGCAGCTTGGTAGCAGACCCCATGAACACTGAAGCTTTCTTT.

This clonotype has only a few counts. V gene TRBV5-1 combines with J gene TRBJ2-7, with 7 bases that match TRBD1. J lost 3 bases, V lost 0 bases, and 6 bases had no gene match. The CDR3 is 15 amino acids. Looked up from germline, CDR1 is SGHRS and CDR2 is YFSETQ. Here the CDR3 reads CASSLVEGAIYEQYF. The CDR3 DNA is TGCGCCAGCAGCTTGGTAGAGGGGGCGATCTACGAGCAGTACTTC.

This clonotype was seen a single time. The V and J genes are TRBV24-1 and TRBJ2-3; 10 nucleotides line up with TRBD2. Per the germline V gene, CDR1 is KGHDR and CDR2 is SFDVKD. The CDR3 consists of 17 residues. J gave up 1 base and V 3 bases, and 6 bases lay outside the gene matches. The chain's CDR3 is CATSDNTGTSGTDTQYF. CDR3 nucleotides: TGTGCCACCAGTGATAACACCGGGACTAGCGGCACAGATACGCAGTATTTT.

There are many counts of this clonotype. This chain connects TRBV5-1 to TRBJ2-4, with D possibly matching TRBD1 (6 bases). CDR1 is SGHRS and CDR2 is YFSETQ in the germline V gene. V gave up 0 bases and J gave up 7 bases, with 14 bases separating them. The CDR3 totals 15 residues. CDR3 amino acids: CASSLATWQGNIQYF. In DNA, the CDR3 is TGCGCCAGCAGCTTGGCCACATGGCAGGGGAACATTCAGTACTTC.

This clonotype has a count of ten or more. This rearrangement joins TRBV7-9 to TRBJ2-5, with 7 nucleotides matching TRBD2. With V trimmed by 6 bases and J by 3 bases, 13 bases remained unmatched. CDR1 is SEHNR, CDR2 FQNEAQ, per germline (reference sequence). The CDR3 loop spans 16 amino acids. CDR3 DNA: TGTGCCAGCAGAGAATTCACTAGCGACTCAAAAGAGACCCAGTACTTC. Its translation: CASREFTSDSKETQYF.

The genes are TRBV4-1 and TRBJ2-5; the D gene is possibly TRBD1 (5 bases). V gave up 1 base and J gave up 4 bases, with 13 bases separating them. CDR1 is MGHRA, CDR2 YSYEKL, per germline. This CDR3 is built from 15 residues. The CDR3 reads CASSQAGQGSETQYF. The CDR3 DNA is TGCGCCAGCAGCCAAGCCGGACAAGGATCAGAGACCCAGTACTTC.

This clonotype was seen repeatedly, ten times or more. V gene TRBV5-1 combines with J gene TRBJ2-7; D is possibly TRBD2 (5 bases). CDR3 length equals 14 residues. V was clipped by 4 bases and J by 5 bases, with 16 bases between them. The germline V gene has CDR1 SGHRS and CDR2 YFSETQ. The CDR3 region has the DNA TGCGCCAGCAGCCCCACTAGTCCGGTTGACGAGCAGTACTTC. Protein product: CASSPTSPVDEQYF.

In its sample, this clonotype was seen many times. The chain couples TRBV20-1 to TRBJ2-7; 11 bases line up with TRBD2. Germline CDR1 and CDR2: DFQATT and SNEGSKA (reference sequence). This CDR3 contains 15 residues. J was trimmed by 4 bases and V by 4 bases; bases with no gene match: 9. This chain's CDR3 is CSAKAGTSGGYEQYF. CDR3 coding DNA: TGCAGTGCTAAAGCCGGGACTAGCGGAGGTTACGAGCAGTACTTC.

This clonotype has ten or more counts. The rearrangement links TRBV5-1 to TRBJ2-7; weak D call: TRBD2 (5 bases). CDR3 length equals 14 residues. The germline V gene encodes CDR1 SGHRS and CDR2 YFSETQ. V was trimmed by 2 bases and J by 4 bases, leaving 13 bases between them. CDR3 bases: TGCGCCAGCAGCTTTGAGACGGGAAAATACGAGCAGTACTTC. It translates to CASSFETGKYEQYF.

The chain joins TRBV10-2 to TRBJ2-3; 7 bases map to TRBD2. The CDR3 covers 12 residues. Losses at the gene ends were 5 bases for V and 11 bases for J; bases not matched to a gene: 7. CDR1 and CDR2 (germline): WSHSY, SAAADI. This CDR3 reads CASSSTSLRQYF. The CDR3 DNA reads as TGCGCCAGCAGTTCGACTAGCCTCAGGCAGTATTTT.

The chain carries TRBV9 and TRBJ2-1, with 9 bases that match TRBD1. Unmatched junction bases numbered 13, after V lost 0 bases and J lost 0 bases. This CDR3 spans 20 amino acids. The germline CDR1 and CDR2 sequences are SGDLS and YYNGEE. CDR3 sequence reads: CASSVGGQQGAIYSYNEQFF. In DNA form, the CDR3 reads TGTGCCAGCAGCGTAGGGGGCCAACAGGGGGCAATTTACTCCTACAATGAGCAGTTCTTC.

The genes are TRBV7-9 and TRBJ2-4; D is perhaps TRBD1 (6 bases). Trimming took off 4 bases at V and 14 bases at J, with 18 bases between the two ends. Germline CDR1 SEHNR, CDR2 FQNEAQ (reference sequence). The CDR3 has 13 amino acids. Written as DNA, the CDR3 is TGTGCCAGCAGCTCACCAGGGGACGGACTGAAGTACTTC. Its protein is CASSSPGDGLKYF.

The CDR3 DNA reads as TGTGCCAGCAGTTTTTGGAAAAGCGGTATCCCCAATGAGCAGTTCTTC. Translation: CASSFWKSGIPNEQFF. This rearrangement joins TRBV27 to TRBJ2-1; D might be TRBD2 (5 bases). The germline V and J ends were trimmed by 3 bases and 6 bases, with 18 bases remaining between them. The CDR3 runs 16 residues. Germline-derived CDR1 and CDR2 are MNHEY and SMNVEV (reference sequence).

This clonotype was detected only a few times. The J gene is TRBJ2-3, the V gene TRBV5-1, with 8 nucleotides matching TRBD2. CDR1 is SGHRS, CDR2 YFSETQ, per germline. CDR3 length equals 14 residues. J gave up 0 bases and V 7 bases, and 4 bases lay outside the gene matches. CDR3 sequence: CASWREVSTDTQYF. For the CDR3, the DNA is TGCGCCAGCTGGCGGGAGGTCAGCACAGATACGCAGTATTTT.

At least ten counts were recorded for this clonotype. The rearrangement links TRBV15 to TRBJ2-7; 8 nucleotides match TRBD2. After removal of 5 bases from V and 7 bases from J, the junction contained 16 bases not matched to a gene. The length of the CDR3 is 16 residues. In germline, CDR1 is LNHNV, CDR2 YYDKDF (reference sequence). The CDR3 region has the DNA TGTGCCACCAGCCCACAATCCGGGAGGGCCTCAGGGGAGCAGTACTTC. Amino acids: CATSPQSGRASGEQYF.

This clonotype was seen many times. The chain carries TRBV6-1 and TRBJ2-1, with D possibly matching TRBD2 (5 bases). The CDR3 is 12 residues long. Trimming stripped 10 bases from V and 4 bases from J, with 11 bases between. Germline assignment: CDR1 MNHNS and CDR2 SASEGT. The DNA of the CDR3 is TGTGCCACCGCGACGGGATACAATGAGCAGTTCTTC. This sequence encodes CATATGYNEQFF.

This clonotype was counted only a few times. The chain uses TRBV5-1 and TRBJ2-5, with TRBD1 as a possible D gene (6 bases). The V end lost 5 bases, the J end lost 5 bases, and 13 bases lay between the germline ends. This CDR3 is built from 13 residues. CDR1 SGHRS and CDR2 YFSETQ come from the germline V gene. CDR3 nucleotides: TGCGCCAGCAGTGAACAGGGTTGGGAGACCCAGTACTTC. Protein sequence: CASSEQGWETQYF.

This clonotype was seen ten or more times. The J gene is TRBJ2-1, the V gene TRBV20-1; D not certain. V lost 2 bases, J lost 6 bases, and 5 bases lay in between. Germline loops: CDR1 DFQATT, CDR2 SNEGSKA (reference sequence). The CDR3 loop spans 11 amino acids. The CDR3 reads CSARKSNEQFF. As DNA, the CDR3 is TGCAGTGCTAGAAAGTCCAATGAGCAGTTCTTC.

In this sample, this clonotype turned up many times. The chain couples TRBV4-1 to TRBJ1-2, with TRBD1 matching over 8 bases. The CDR3 covers 15 residues. Per germline, CDR1 MGHRA and CDR2 YSYEKL. V shed 4 bases, J shed 0 bases, and the junction held 4 bases outside the gene matches. This chain's CDR3 is CASSPTGGANYGYTF. The DNA for the CDR3 is TGCGCCAGCAGCCCAACAGGGGGAGCTAACTATGGCTACACCTTC.

This clonotype was found many times. The chain couples TRBV20-1 to TRBJ1-5, with D tentatively TRBD1 (5 bases). Germline V gives CDR1 DFQATT, CDR2 SNEGSKA (reference sequence). The CDR3 totals 14 residues. V gave up 6 bases and J gave up 4 bases, with 16 bases separating them. CDR3 sequence: CSATHGTSNQPQHF. The CDR3 region has the DNA TGCAGTGCCACACACGGGACGTCTAATCAGCCCCAGCATTTT.